A selection of T cell receptor beta chains follows, all from one sample in a study of graft-versus-host responses after intestinal transplantation. The antigens of these receptors remain unknown. Measured with immunoSEQ multiplex PCR; TCRdb has only the in-frame clones, and not every one. The sample holds approximately 120,000 clones, over 85% seen once. Source: unstimulated CD4+ T cells sorted from spleen or lymph node cells, taken before intestinal transplant. Receptors originate from a human donor who received an intestinal transplant. CDR3s include the opening cysteine and the closing phenylalanine or tryptophan. Each record gives: D gene, clone size, J gene, V gene, CDR3 DNA, CDR3 protein. A D gene is named only where the DNA matches it firmly. Not every row has a clone size; where given, it reads once, few, many or a size class.

D: .
size: .
J: TRBJ2-1
V: TRBV9
DNA: TGTGCCAGCAGCGTAGATCCGTCCGACAATGAGCAGTTCTTC
CDR3: CASSVDPSDNEQFF

D: .
size: few
J: TRBJ2-2
V: TRBV5-4
DNA: TGTGCCAGCAGCTTCGGGGGAGCCACCGGGGAGCTGTTTTTT
CDR3: CASSFGGATGELFF

D: .
size: .
J: TRBJ1-6
V: TRBV6-1
DNA: TGTGCCAGCAGTGAAGGTTCACCCCTCCACTTT
CDR3: CASSEGSPLHF

D: .
size: once
J: TRBJ1-2
V: TRBV7-9
DNA: TGTGCCAGCAGCCGCCTAACCAAAGCAGGGTGGGGTGGCTACACCTTC
CDR3: CASSRLTKAGWGGYTF

D: TRBD1
size: .
J: TRBJ2-2
V: TRBV9
DNA: TGTGCCAGCAGCGGCAGAGGGACAGGGACCGGGGAGCTGTTTTTT
CDR3: CASSGRGTGTGELFF

D: TRBD1
size: .
J: TRBJ1-2
V: TRBV5-6
DNA: TGTGCCAGCAGCGGGACAGATTTCTATGGCTACACCTTC
CDR3: CASSGTDFYGYTF

D: TRBD1
size: .
J: TRBJ2-1
V: TRBV28
DNA: TGTGCCAGCAGTTTGGCAGGGGGCGTCGAGCAGTTCTTC
CDR3: CASSLAGGVEQFF

D: TRBD1
size: .
J: TRBJ1-5
V: TRBV19
DNA: TGTGCCAGTAGTATGTTGAGGGGACAGTATCAGCCCCAGCATTTT
CDR3: CASSMLRGQYQPQHF

D: TRBD1
size: .
J: TRBJ1-5
V: TRBV11-2
DNA: TGTGCCAGCAGCCCGACAGGGGTAGGGCAGCCCCAGCATTTT
CDR3: CASSPTGVGQPQHF

D: .
size: .
J: TRBJ2-3
V: TRBV11-3
DNA: TGTGCCAGCAGCTTACGTCGGGGGAGCCTCACAGATACGCAGTATTTT
CDR3: CASSLRRGSLTDTQYF

D: .
size: .
J: TRBJ1-5
V: TRBV4-1
DNA: TGCGCCAGCAGCCGGGGCCTTATTAATCAGCCCCAGCATTTT
CDR3: CASSRGLINQPQHF

D: TRBD2
size: .
J: TRBJ2-6
V: TRBV9
DNA: TGTGCCAGCAGCAGGACTAGCGGGGGGGCTGGGGCCAACGTCCTGACTTTC
CDR3: CASSRTSGGAGANVLTF

D: .
size: .
J: TRBJ1-5
V: TRBV6-1
DNA: TGTGCCGGGAGGCAAAACAATCAGCCCCAGCATTTT
CDR3: CAGRQNNQPQHF

D: .
size: .
J: TRBJ1-1
V: TRBV6-1
DNA: TGTGCCAGCAGTGTACACCTTACGGGCACTGAAGCTTTCTTT
CDR3: CASSVHLTGTEAFF

D: .
size: .
J: TRBJ2-7
V: TRBV5-1
DNA: TGCGCCAGCAGCTTACTAAGTGGTACAGCAGCTAACCACGAGCAGTACTTC
CDR3: CASSLLSGTAANHEQYF

D: .
size: few
J: TRBJ1-5
V: TRBV6-5
DNA: TGTGCCAGCAGTGGTCGGACAGAAAATCAGCCCCAGCATTTT
CDR3: CASSGRTENQPQHF